The 26 T cell receptor beta chains below come from one sample, sequenced in a study of CD8 T cells in Susac syndrome. An amount of RNA that ranged from about 0.45 to 1 ug was reverse transcribed with random hexamers. TCRdb fed the immunoSEQ multiplex PCR reads into MiXCR, producing one record per CDR3 protein. Of about 200,000 distinct CDR3 sequences listed, about 96% are singletons. Sequenced: CD4+ T cells from PBMCs. These receptors all stem from a human donor with multiple sclerosis.

The J gene is TRBJ2-6, the V gene TRBV4-2, with D uncertain. The CDR3 runs 18 residues. The V and J ends lost 1 base and 2 bases respectively, with 15 bases between them. CDR1 and CDR2 from the germline V gene are LGHNA and YNFKEQ. This CDR3 reads CASSQVGGSRPGANVLTF. In nucleotides, the CDR3 is TGTGCCAGCAGCCAAGTTGGTGGGTCCAGGCCTGGGGCCAACGTCCTGACTTTC.

The chain couples TRBV20-1 to TRBJ2-7; tentative D call: TRBD1 (8 bases). The CDR3 loop spans 12 amino acids. Per the germline V gene, CDR1 is DFQATT and CDR2 is SNEGSKA (reference sequence). Trimming took off 6 bases at V and 6 bases at J, with 15 bases between the two ends. CDR3 amino acids: CSATGAGVEQYF. The CDR3 bases are TGCAGTGCGACAGGGGCGGGGGTCGAGCAGTACTTC.

The gene calls are TRBV12-3 or TRBV12-4 and TRBJ1-1; D unclear. V was clipped by 5 bases and J by 8 bases, with 21 bases between them. CDR3 size: 15 residues. Written as DNA, the CDR3 is TGTGCCAGCAGTAACCCTCCCTACAGTGACTTAGAAGCTTTCTTT. This translates into CASSNPPYSDLEAFF.

The chain joins TRBV7-3 to TRBJ1-3; TRBD1 matches 7 bases. CDR3 size: 16 residues. V lost 8 bases to trimming and J lost 3 bases; unmatched junction nucleotides: 13. Germline V gene sequence: CDR1 SGHTA, CDR2 FQGTGA. The CDR3 sequence: CASSILGTAHGNTIYF. The DNA for the CDR3 is TGTGCCAGCTCGATACTTGGGACAGCCCATGGAAACACCATATATTTT.

The chain couples TRBV3-1 to TRBJ2-7; 7 nucleotides match TRBD1. CDR1 and CDR2 from the germline V gene are LGHDT and YNNKEL (reference sequence). V was pared by 4 bases and J by 0 bases, with 3 bases of the junction left unmatched. CDR3 length: 14 residues. The CDR3 protein is CASSLGTDSYEQYF. CDR3 sequence (DNA): TGTGCCAGCAGCCTAGGGACAGACTCCTACGAGCAGTACTTC.

This clonotype was detected a few times. The chain carries TRBV29-1 and TRBJ2-7, with a possible D match to TRBD2 (5 bases). CDR1 is SQVTM, CDR2 ANQGSEA, per germline. The CDR3 length is 13 residues. The V gene lost 4 bases and the J gene lost 2 bases, with 12 bases spanning the gap. The CDR3 sequence is CSVGGSGPYEQYF. CDR3 DNA sequence: TGCAGCGTTGGTGGGAGTGGGCCCTACGAGCAGTACTTC.

J is TRBJ2-1 and V is TRBV11-2; TRBD2 aligns across 8 bases. CDR3 length: 15 residues. The V segment lost 8 bases and the J segment 6 bases; nucleotides outside the gene matches: 12. The germline V gene encodes CDR1 SGHAT and CDR2 FQNNGV. As DNA, the CDR3 is TGTGCCAGCGCCGCCCGAGCGGGGGCGCTCAATGAGCAGTTCTTC. Its protein is CASAARAGALNEQFF.

This rearrangement joins TRBV7-9 to TRBJ2-1, with D possibly TRBD1 on 6 matching bases. The CDR3 consists of 13 residues. Trimming shortened V by 4 bases and J by 8 bases, and 12 bases separated the two germline ends. Germline V gene sequence: CDR1 SEHNR, CDR2 FQNEAQ (reference sequence). In DNA form, the CDR3 reads TGTGCCAGCAGCTCAAAGGGGGTCGATGAGCAGTTCTTC. Its translation: CASSSKGVDEQFF.

In this sample, this clonotype turned up a few times. The chain is built from TRBV4-2 and TRBJ2-3, with 7 bases that match TRBD2. CDR1 is LGHNA, CDR2 YNFKEQ, per germline. V lost 0 bases and J lost 9; bases outside the gene matches: 18. This CDR3 is 18 amino acids long. CDR3 loop: CASSQDIGEGVIGRTQYF. In DNA, the CDR3 is TGTGCCAGCAGCCAAGATATTGGGGAGGGCGTCATTGGTCGAACGCAGTATTTT.

The chain uses TRBV9 and TRBJ2-5; D unclear. The CDR3 has 15 residues. Germline CDR1 SGDLS, CDR2 YYNGEE. V was clipped by 0 bases and J by 7 bases, with 16 bases between them. The CDR3, as DNA: TGTGCCAGCAGCGTAGCAGCAGGATCCCCGGGGACCCAGTACTTC. It codes for CASSVAAGSPGTQYF.

The chain uses TRBV7-2 and TRBJ2-3, with 9 bases lining up with TRBD2. The V segment lost 5 bases and the J segment 6 bases; nucleotides outside the gene matches: 15. Per the germline V gene, CDR1 is SGHTA and CDR2 is FQGNSA. This CDR3 region has 17 residues. The CDR3 DNA is TGTGCCAGCAGCCGAGGGCGGGGGGGCCGCCTGTTCGATACGCAGTATTTT. This codes for CASSRGRGGRLFDTQYF.

This clonotype was counted a few times. J is TRBJ2-5 and V is TRBV7-9, with 7 bases aligning to TRBD1. The V segment lost 6 bases and the J segment 5 bases; nucleotides outside the gene matches: 3. CDR3 length equals 12 residues. The germline gives CDR1 SEHNR, CDR2 FQNEAQ (reference sequence). Written as DNA, the CDR3 is TGTGCCAGCAGTAGGGGGCTGGAGACCCAGTACTTC. Protein sequence: CASSRGLETQYF.

CDR3 DNA: TGTGCCAGCACTAAAACAGGGTCCTACGAGCAGTACTTC. Translated, it gives CASTKTGSYEQYF. The genes are TRBV18 and TRBJ2-7; the D gene is possibly TRBD1 (6 bases). Germline CDR1 is KGHSH and CDR2 is LQKENI. The CDR3 has 13 residues. V lost 8 bases to trimming and J lost 1 base, with 12 bases between them.

The chain links TRBV27 to TRBJ2-2, with D maybe TRBD2 (5 bases). V dropped 8 bases and J dropped 2 bases, with 12 bases sitting between them. The CDR3 spans 14 residues. Germline loops: CDR1 MNHEY, CDR2 SMNVEV (reference sequence). Written as DNA, the CDR3 is TGTGCCAGCTCCGGACTGGATAACACCGGGGAGCTGTTTTTT. It encodes CASSGLDNTGELFF.

This chain connects TRBV10-3 to TRBJ2-1; D call uncertain. CDR1 ENHRY and CDR2 SYGVKD come from the germline V gene. This CDR3 region has 11 residues. V lost 5 bases, J lost 10 bases, and 9 bases lay in between. CDR3 in amino acids: CAISSDSEQFF. The DNA for the CDR3 is TGTGCCATCAGTTCCGACTCCGAGCAGTTCTTC.

The rearrangement links TRBV9 to TRBJ2-2; D gene ambiguous. Between the trimmed V and J ends, which lost 0 bases and 6 bases, there was a span of 3 bases. Germline V gene lookup returns CDR1 SGDLS and CDR2 YYNGEE. The CDR3 has 12 residues. The CDR3 region has the DNA TGTGCCAGCAGCGTAGGGTCCGGGGAGCTGTTTTTT. It is translated as CASSVGSGELFF.

V is TRBV6-5 and J is TRBJ2-7, with D maybe TRBD2 (5 bases). The CDR3 has 11 amino acids. From germline, CDR1 is MNHEY and CDR2 SVGAGI. V gave up 11 bases and J gave up 5 bases, with 13 bases separating them. The CDR3 DNA follows: TGTGCCTCCGGACGGAGGAACGAGCAGTACTTC. Encoded protein: CASGRRNEQYF.

The rearrangement uses TRBV2 and TRBJ1-2; 8 positions match TRBD1. CDR3 length equals 14 residues. Looked up from germline, CDR1 is SNHLY and CDR2 is FYNNEI. Unmatched junction bases numbered 11, after V lost 6 bases and J lost 8 bases. The CDR3 here is CASRATGAGWGYTF. The CDR3 DNA is TGTGCCAGCAGAGCGACAGGGGCGGGTTGGGGCTACACCTTC.

This CDR3 reads CASTSSGANVLTF. CDR3 in DNA: TGTGCCAGCACCTCCTCTGGGGCCAACGTCCTGACTTTC. The chain combines TRBV3-1 with TRBJ2-6; D uncertain. This CDR3 is built from 13 residues. CDR1 is LGHDT and CDR2 is YNNKEL in the germline V gene (reference sequence). The V end was cut by 7 bases, the J end by 0 bases, with 4 bases between. Full variable domain (missing parts from reference TRBV3-1 and TRBJ2-6): DTAVSQTPKYLVTQMGNDKSIKCEQNLGHDTMYWYKQDSKKFLKIMFSYNNKELIINETVPNRFSPKSPDKAHLNLHINSLELGDSAVYFCASTSSGANVLTFGAGSRLTVL.

V usage is TRBV3-1 and J usage is TRBJ2-2, with unresolved D. Germline CDR1 reads LGHDT; CDR2 reads YNNKEL (reference sequence). V lost 8 bases to trimming and J lost 4 bases, with 11 bases between them. The CDR3 has 13 residues. CDR3: CASSQRGTGELFF. The CDR3 coding sequence is TGTGCCAGCTCACAACGCGGCACCGGGGAGCTGTTTTTT.

The V and J genes are TRBV5-1 and TRBJ2-4; possible D gene TRBD1, 5 bases. The CDR3 contains 14 residues. Germline V gene lookup returns CDR1 SGHRS and CDR2 YFSETQ. The germline V and J ends were trimmed by 4 bases and 6 bases, with 14 bases remaining between them. The CDR3 DNA reads TGCGCCAGCAGCCCGGTAGTAGGGGCAAACATTCAGTACTTC. It is translated as CASSPVVGANIQYF.

The genes are TRBV5-6 and TRBJ1-5; no firm D call. Germline CDR1 SGHDT, CDR2 YYEEEE. The CDR3 consists of 14 residues. V was clipped by 5 bases and J by 2 bases, with 11 bases between them. CDR3 in DNA: TGTGCCAGCAGGTACGGTAGTGGCAATCAGCCCCAGCATTTT. Translation: CASRYGSGNQPQHF.

This chain connects TRBV20-1 to TRBJ1-5; D possibly corresponds to TRBD1 (6 bases). V shed 6 bases and J shed 2 bases, with 11 bases lying between them. CDR3 size: 13 residues. Germline CDR1 and CDR2: DFQATT and SNEGSKA (reference sequence). CDR3 nucleotide sequence: TGCAGTGCCGACGGGGGGCGCAATCAGCCCCAGCATTTT. Its translation is CSADGGRNQPQHF.

This chain uses TRBV15 with TRBJ2-7, with TRBD2 as a possible D gene (5 bases). The V gene lost 5 bases and the J gene lost 3 bases, with 14 bases spanning the gap. The V gene's germline CDR1 is LNHNV and CDR2 YYDKDF (reference sequence). The CDR3 contains 14 residues. The CDR3 loop reads CATSLGLDGYEQYF. The CDR3 DNA is TGTGCCACCAGCCTAGGACTGGACGGCTACGAGCAGTACTTC.

V and J are TRBV29-1 and TRBJ2-3, with a weak D call TRBD2 (6 bases). V shed 6 bases and J shed 3 bases, with 22 bases lying between them. The CDR3 runs 16 residues. Germline V lookup: CDR1 SQVTM, CDR2 ANQGSEA. Here the CDR3 reads CSVRRFPGDSTDTQYF. CDR3 nucleotide sequence: TGCAGCGTCCGACGATTCCCGGGAGATTCGACAGATACGCAGTATTTT.

The chain links TRBV19 to TRBJ1-5, with D perhaps TRBD1 (6 bases). The germline V gene has CDR1 LNHDA and CDR2 SQIVND (reference sequence). Trimming stripped 8 bases from V and 0 bases from J, with 23 bases between. The CDR3 is made up of 18 amino acids. This CDR3 reads CASGRQVALTHSNQPQHF. As DNA, the CDR3 is TGTGCCAGTGGCCGACAGGTAGCCTTAACTCATAGCAATCAGCCCCAGCATTTT.